These 10 T cell receptor beta chains came from one sample sequenced in a study of shared clonotypes between healthy human individuals. The repertoire was sequenced with immunoSEQ multiplex PCR; TCRdb's copy has only in-frame clones and lacks some. Of about 1.1 million clones in the sample, approximately 80% were seen once. Sequencing was carried out using memory CD4+ T cells from PBMCs. Indicated subset: CD45RA-negative fraction. The source of these receptors is a man between 18 and 29 years old in good health. Some clones in this sample may be carry-over from other donors' samples.

The chain couples TRBV18 to TRBJ2-1, with 8 bases aligning to TRBD2. This CDR3 is built from 15 residues. V shed 2 bases, J shed 3 bases, and the junction held 3 bases outside the gene matches. Germline-derived CDR1 and CDR2 are KGHSH and LQKENI. Here the CDR3 DNA reads TGTGCCAGCTCACCATTGAGCGGGAGCTACAATGAGCAGTTCTTC. Its translation is CASSPLSGSYNEQFF.

V and J are TRBV7-8 and TRBJ2-1; 7 nucleotides align to TRBD1. CDR3 length: 14 residues. Trimming cost V 4 bases and J 3 bases; bases outside gene matches: 3. Germline assignment: CDR1 SGHVS and CDR2 FQNEAQ. The CDR3 loop reads CASSSDRVYNEQFF. In DNA, the CDR3 is TGTGCCAGCAGCTCCGACAGGGTCTACAATGAGCAGTTCTTC.

This clone was detected only a few times. The CDR3 DNA follows: TGTGCCATCAGTGAGTCCAAAGGGAACACTGAAGCTTTCTTT. This sequence encodes CAISESKGNTEAFF. The V gene is TRBV10-3, the J gene TRBJ1-1; D is unresolved. Germline V lookup: CDR1 ENHRY, CDR2 SYGVKD. CDR3 length: 14 amino acids. The germline V and J ends were trimmed by 0 bases and 1 base, with 6 bases remaining between them.

This clone has more than one count but fewer than ten. V and J are TRBV27 and TRBJ2-2; D is undetermined. In germline, CDR1 is MNHEY, CDR2 SMNVEV (reference sequence). The CDR3 runs to 16 residues. V gave up 3 bases and J gave up 1 base, with 12 bases separating them. CDR3 sequence (DNA): TGTGCCAGCAGTTTGAGAGGCCAAAGGAACACCGGGGAGCTGTTTTTT. Its translation: CASSLRGQRNTGELFF.

The J gene is TRBJ1-5, the V gene TRBV21-1. TRBV21-1 is flagged as a pseudogene. The CDR3 length is 14 residues. CDR3 residues: CALLGVGGNQPQHF. DNA for the CDR3: TGTGCCCTTTTAGGAGTGGGGGGCAATCAGCCCCAGCATTTT.

A few counts support this clone. V is TRBV4-1 and J is TRBJ2-2; no reliable D call. CDR1 and CDR2 from the germline V gene are MGHRA and YSYEKL. V lost 0 bases and J 8 bases, leaving 13 bases between the germline ends. The CDR3 runs to 15 residues. This chain's CDR3 is CASSQDIGRVGELFF. CDR3 DNA sequence: TGCGCCAGCAGCCAAGATATTGGGCGCGTAGGGGAGCTGTTTTTT.

As for this clone: Within the sample, other DNA sequences also encode this same CDR3. The chain recombines TRBV7-2 with TRBJ1-5; D gene uncertain. Per germline, CDR1 SGHTA and CDR2 FQGNSA. V was shortened by 1 base and J by 4 bases, with 8 bases between the two germline ends. This CDR3 region has 14 residues. The CDR3 nucleotides are TGTGCCAGCAGCTTAGGCCAGGTTAATCAGCCCCAGCATTTT. It is translated as CASSLGQVNQPQHF. Filled out from reference TRBV7-2 and TRBJ1-5, the complete variable domain reads GAGVSQSPSNKVTEKGKDVELRCDPISGHTALYWYRQSLGQGLEFLIYFQGNSAPDKSGLPSDRFSAERTGGSVSTLTIQRTQQEDSAVYLCASSLGQVNQPQHFGDGTRLSIL.

V is TRBV11-2 and J is TRBJ1-1; 7 bases agree with TRBD1. Germline CDR1 SGHAT, CDR2 FQNNGV. V was clipped by 5 bases and J by 5 bases; unmatched bases: 8. The CDR3 covers 14 residues. The CDR3 reads CASSAEGAGTEAFF. CDR3 coding DNA: TGTGCCAGCAGCGCGGAGGGGGCTGGGACTGAAGCTTTCTTT.

The gene calls are TRBV19 and TRBJ1-1; the D gene is possibly TRBD1 (5 bases). Germline V gene sequence: CDR1 LNHDA, CDR2 SQIVND (reference sequence). The length of the CDR3 is 17 residues. Trimming removed 0 bases at V and 2 bases at J, with 16 bases between. The CDR3 coding sequence is TGTGCCAGTAGTATAGATGGACAAACCCGTCGCAACACTGAAGCTTTCTTT. Protein sequence: CASSIDGQTRRNTEAFF.

V is TRBV25-1 and J is TRBJ2-7, with 10 bases lining up with TRBD1. CDR1 is MGHDK, CDR2 SYGVNS, per germline. The CDR3 is made up of 14 amino acids. Trimming took 5 bases from V and 4 from J; bases not matched to a gene: 5. The CDR3 region is CASSRTGGMYEQYF. The CDR3 DNA sequence: TGTGCCAGCAGTCGGACAGGGGGGATGTACGAGCAGTACTTC.